Presented here are 9 T cell receptor beta chains from one specimen sequenced in a study of untreated major depressive disorder. Their antigen targets remain unknown. The repertoire was sequenced with immunoSEQ multiplex PCR; TCRdb's copy has only in-frame clones and lacks some. The sample has approximately 24,000 clones; 90% to 95% are singletons. Findings and limits, study-wide: CD4+ T cells from depressed patients used TRBV05-01 (Vbeta 5.1) more often than controls.

Input material: CD4+ T cells from PBMCs. The receptors stem from a woman in her 30s with major depressive disorder.

The chain couples TRBV5-1 to TRBJ1-1, with TRBD1 matching 7 bases. This CDR3 comprises 17 residues. The V segment lost 3 bases and the J segment 1 base; nucleotides outside the gene matches: 12. Germline CDR1 reads SGHRS; CDR2 reads YFSETQ. CDR3 coding DNA: TGCGCCAGCAGCTACTCCACTGCGGGACAGAGGAACACTGAAGCTTTCTTT. This sequence encodes CASSYSTAGQRNTEAFF. Based on the CDR3 plus reference TRBV5-1 and TRBJ1-1, the full variable domain is KAGVTQTPRYLIKTRGQQVTLSCSPISGHRSVSWYQQTPGQGLQFLFEYFSETQRNKGNFPGRFSGRQFSNSRSEMNVSTLELGDSALYLCASSYSTAGQRNTEAFFGQGTRLTVV.

This rearrangement joins TRBV11-2 to TRBJ2-7; D uncertain. Trimming pared 1 base from V and 3 bases from J, leaving 7 bases between. Looked up from germline, CDR1 is SGHAT and CDR2 is FQNNGV. The CDR3 contains 13 residues. CDR3 sequence (DNA): TGTGCCAGCAGCTTAGCTTCTGGCTACGAGCAGTACTTC. Translating gives CASSLASGYEQYF.

This chain links TRBV5-1 with TRBJ2-1; D uncertain. In germline, CDR1 is SGHRS, CDR2 YFSETQ. The V end was cut by 6 bases, the J end by 9 bases, with 16 bases between. CDR3 length equals 13 residues. The CDR3 loop is CASTARSFREQFF. As DNA, the CDR3 is TGCGCCAGCACCGCAAGGAGCTTTCGTGAGCAGTTCTTC.

CDR3 sequence: CASSLDVNYGYTF. The CDR3 region has the DNA TGCGCCAGCAGCTTGGATGTTAACTATGGCTACACCTTC. This chain joins TRBV5-1 and TRBJ1-2, with D unresolved. This CDR3 region has 13 residues. Germline V gene lookup returns CDR1 SGHRS and CDR2 YFSETQ. Trimming pared 0 bases from V and 1 base from J, leaving 4 bases between.

The table lists this clone with a count of one. V is TRBV29-1 and J is TRBJ1-2, with 9 bases that match TRBD1. CDR1 is SQVTM, CDR2 ANQGSEA, per germline. The length of the CDR3 is 14 residues. V lost 4 bases to trimming and J lost 2 bases; unmatched junction nucleotides: 5. The CDR3 region has the DNA TGCAGCGTTGGGCTTGGGACAGGGAACTATGGCTACACCTTC. It encodes CSVGLGTGNYGYTF.

The chain joins TRBV28 to TRBJ1-6, with D uncertain. Looked up from germline, CDR1 is MDHEN and CDR2 is SYDVKM. This CDR3 has 14 residues. Deletions cut 4 bases from V and 7 bases from J, with 11 bases between. CDR3 sequence: CASSSGPTNSPLHF. For the CDR3, the DNA is TGTGCCAGCAGTTCAGGACCTACCAATTCACCCCTCCACTTT.

The sample holds one count of this clone. The DNA for the CDR3 is TGCGCCAGCAGCCCCGTTGGGAGCTCCTACGAGCAGTACTTC. Its protein product is CASSPVGSSYEQYF. The chain links TRBV5-1 to TRBJ2-7, with a weak D call TRBD2 (5 bases). Germline CDR1 and CDR2: SGHRS and YFSETQ. Trimming removed 4 bases at V and 0 bases at J, with 11 bases between. This CDR3 is built from 14 residues.

The CDR3 loop is CASSESIDQPQHF. The CDR3 coding sequence is TGTGCCAGCAGTGAATCGATAGATCAGCCCCAGCATTTT. The chain carries TRBV2 and TRBJ1-5; D is uncertain. The CDR3 is 13 residues long. V shed 2 bases and J shed 5 bases, with 7 bases lying between them. Germline CDR1 SNHLY, CDR2 FYNNEI. Complete variable domain (other parts from reference TRBV2 and TRBJ1-5): EPEVTQTPSHQVTQMGQEVILRCVPISNHLYFYWYRQILGQKVEFLVSFYNNEISEKSEIFDDQFSVERPDGSNFTLKIRSTKLEDSAMYFCASSESIDQPQHFGDGTRLSIL.

The chain combines TRBV28 with TRBJ2-7; D gene uncertain. Trimming removed 5 bases from V and 3 bases from J, with 11 bases in between. Germline CDR1 reads MDHEN; CDR2 reads SYDVKM. The CDR3 length is 13 residues. The CDR3: CASSVGLNYEQYF. DNA of the CDR3: TGTGCCAGCAGTGTTGGATTAAACTACGAGCAGTACTTC.